These T cell receptor beta chains were read from a single sample in a study of T cell repertoires in cytomegalovirus infection. TCRdb re-called the reads through MiXCR, storing one row per CDR3 protein. The repertoire includes roughly 100,000 distinct CDR3 sequences, 16% of them detected once, and over 8% sits in the top ten. Input material: PBMCs. These receptors originate from a human donor in good health (CMV status not recorded). Some clones in this sample may be carry-over from other donors' samples. Each CDR3 is given with its conserved first and last residue.

j_gene	v_gene	CDR3aa
TRBJ2-7	TRBV2	CAGGLAGTPEQYF
TRBJ2-2	TRBV4-1	CASSHPRGAGELFF
TRBJ1-1	TRBV28	CASSTPPGGYAFF
TRBJ2-7	TRBV2	CASSDRTGAYEQYF
TRBJ2-3	TRBV20-1	CSGYPGGTVTDTQYF
TRBJ1-4	TRBV20-1	CSARGGLGQRDANEKLFF
TRBJ2-1	TRBV3-1	CASSPRVSNNEQFF
TRBJ1-3	TRBV7-9	CASSPPYIRAIGNTIYF
TRBJ1-1	TRBV12-3/TRBV12-4	CASSPRRGNTEAFF
TRBJ2-3	TRBV28	CASSSPPSGTQYF
TRBJ2-7	TRBV4-2	CGSSQGPRESSYEQYF
TRBJ2-7	TRBV7-2	CASSLGGTSVGEQYF
TRBJ1-1	TRBV28	CASTRLRAGNTEAFF
TRBJ2-7	TRBV7-2	CASSPTTGLEQYF
TRBJ1-3	TRBV7-9	CASSFGTSGNTIYF
TRBJ1-1	TRBV2	CASRSLLRNTEAFF
TRBJ2-7	TRBV20-1	CSARVGGGVGHEQYF
TRBJ2-7	TRBV7-2	CASSLRSGRYEQYF
TRBJ2-4	TRBV3-1	CASSPTPLAGGKNIQYF
TRBJ1-1	TRBV12-3/TRBV12-4	CASSPSGVNTEAFF
TRBJ2-7	TRBV2	CASRGRDGRREQYF
TRBJ2-6	TRBV7-2	CASSSGPGANVLTF
TRBJ2-3	TRBV7-2	CASSFPLSGGGGRGTEYF
TRBJ1-1	TRBV7-2	CASSTRQNTEAFF
TRBJ2-3	TRBV28	CASSIADRKQYF
TRBJ2-3	TRBV3-1	CASSRGGSSTDTQYF
TRBJ2-2	TRBV23-1	CASPVTVGREQNTGELFF
TRBJ2-3	TRBV29-1	CSAHPAGRGGSTDTQYF
TRBJ2-7	TRBV28	CASSRPGQRDEQYF
TRBJ1-6	TRBV7-2	CASRNTEGSPLHF
TRBJ1-1	TRBV7-3	CASSLDRAGFTEAFF
TRBJ1-6	TRBV4-1	CASSQPRGGRTLHF
TRBJ2-3	TRBV12-3/TRBV12-4	CASSREWDTQYF
TRBJ2-2	TRBV6-2/TRBV6-3	CASRPVGATGELFF
TRBJ1-5	TRBV5-1	CASSLGGGLEPQHF
TRBJ2-7	TRBV7-9	CASSQGGLPEW
TRBJ2-7	TRBV7-2	CASSLAWSYEQYF
TRBJ1-2	TRBV5-1	CASSPLAPISNYGYTF
TRBJ2-5	TRBV5-4	CASSSLGSSGVKTQYF
TRBJ1-1	TRBV6-5	CASSLGSAPEAFF
TRBJ2-3	TRBV12-3/TRBV12-4	CASSFEQASTDTQYF
TRBJ1-6	TRBV29-1	CSVKGPSPLHF
TRBJ1-5	TRBV27	CASSVTGLLAQPQHF
TRBJ1-4	TRBV6-6	CASSSGTGINEKLFF
TRBJ1-1	TRBV12-3/TRBV12-4	CASIPQVGRRTEAFF
TRBJ1-2	TRBV6-1	CASSDSGYGYTF
TRBJ1-5	TRBV6-2/TRBV6-3	CASTSLGQGGSQPQHF
TRBJ2-1	TRBV11-1	CASSLADDNEQFF
TRBJ1-6	TRBV6-5	CASSLGQGGGSPLHF
TRBJ1-1	TRBV12-5	CASGSRSTEAFF
TRBJ2-2	TRBV4-2	CASSQESGANTGELFF